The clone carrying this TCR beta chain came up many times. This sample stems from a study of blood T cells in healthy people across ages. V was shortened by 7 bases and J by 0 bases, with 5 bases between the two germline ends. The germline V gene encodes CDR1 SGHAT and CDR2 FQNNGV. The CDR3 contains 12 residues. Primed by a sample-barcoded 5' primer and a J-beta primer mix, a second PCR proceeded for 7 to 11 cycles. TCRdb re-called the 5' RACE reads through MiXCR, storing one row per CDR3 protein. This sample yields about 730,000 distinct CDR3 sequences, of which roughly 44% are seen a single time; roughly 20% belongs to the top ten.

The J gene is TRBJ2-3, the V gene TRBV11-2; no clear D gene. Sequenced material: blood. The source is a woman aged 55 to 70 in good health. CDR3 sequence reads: CASTPSTDTQYF. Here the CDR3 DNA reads TGTGCCAGCACACCAAGCACAGATACGCAGTATTTT.